Described below is a single T cell receptor beta chain sequence and its context. This record belongs to a study of blood T cell repertoires in COVID-19. The wider study: COVID-19 samples, acute and convalescent, were from the United States, Italy and Spain. From T cells, B-cell-depleted T cells, or PBMCs came the material, which was cDNA or gDNA.

Original processing notes: Researchers report that nucleated cell counts were estimated from reference gene primer amplification. This table comes from immunoSEQ multiplex PCR, and its TCRdb copy is limited to in-frame clones, with some not included. V and J calls and clone size are given by that table; D and trimming were obtained from the DNA. This sample has some 190,000 clones, with 85% to 90% found just once. Trimming stripped 4 bases from V and 16 bases from J, with 18 bases between. In germline, CDR1 is SGDLS, CDR2 YYNGEE. The CDR3 spans 12 residues. Sequencing was done on a sample of peripheral blood. The chain recombines TRBV9 with TRBJ2-1, with D possibly being TRBD1 (7 bases). This receptor was obtained from a human donor in a cohort sampled during active COVID-19. The chain's CDR3 is CASSPGGPLVFF. The CDR3 DNA follows: TGTGCCAGCAGCCCAGGGGGGCCTCTCGTATTCTTC.